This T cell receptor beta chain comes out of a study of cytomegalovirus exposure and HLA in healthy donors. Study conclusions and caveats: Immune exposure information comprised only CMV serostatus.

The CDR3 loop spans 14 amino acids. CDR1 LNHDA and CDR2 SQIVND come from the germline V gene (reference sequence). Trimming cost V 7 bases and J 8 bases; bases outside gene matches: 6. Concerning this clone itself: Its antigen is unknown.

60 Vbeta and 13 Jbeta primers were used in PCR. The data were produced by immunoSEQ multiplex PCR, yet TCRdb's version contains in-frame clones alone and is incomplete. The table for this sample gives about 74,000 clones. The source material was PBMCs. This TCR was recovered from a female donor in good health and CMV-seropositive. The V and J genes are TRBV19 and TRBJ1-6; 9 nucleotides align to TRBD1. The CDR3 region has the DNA TGTGCCAGTACACCGGGACAGGGACATTCACCCCTCCACTTT. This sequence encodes CASTPGQGHSPLHF. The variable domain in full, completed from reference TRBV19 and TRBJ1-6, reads DGGITQSPKYLFRKEGQNVTLSCEQNLNHDAMYWYRQDPGQGLRLIYYSQIVNDFQKGDIAEGYSVSREKKESFPLTVTSAQKNPTAFYLCASTPGQGHSPLHFGNGTRLTVT.